Presented here are 7 T cell receptor beta chains from one specimen sequenced in a study of chemoradiotherapy in HPV16-positive cancers. This table comes from immunoSEQ multiplex PCR, and its TCRdb copy is limited to in-frame clones, with some not included. The repertoire has over 6,000 clones, 88% of them found once; the top ten carry 3% to 3.5%. The material was tumor tissue, obtained from a patient who underwent chemoradiotherapy. The receptors shown here come from a human donor with HPV-associated anogenital cancer.

The chain couples TRBV5-1 to TRBJ2-2, with 10 bases matching TRBD2. Unmatched junction bases numbered 5, after V lost 0 bases and J lost 3 bases. Germline V CDR1 and CDR2: SGHRS, YFSETQ. The CDR3 extends over 17 amino acids. The CDR3 nucleotides read TGCGCCAGCAGCTTGGATCCTAGCGGGGGACACACCGGGGAGCTGTTTTTT. As protein: CASSLDPSGGHTGELFF. Full variable domain (rest looked up from reference TRBV5-1 and TRBJ2-2): KAGVTQTPRYLIKTRGQQVTLSCSPISGHRSVSWYQQTPGQGLQFLFEYFSETQRNKGNFPGRFSGRQFSNSRSEMNVSTLELGDSALYLCASSLDPSGGHTGELFFGEGSRLTVL.

The genes are TRBV11-2 and TRBJ2-5, with a weak D call TRBD2 (5 bases). Germline CDR1 reads SGHAT; CDR2 reads FQNNGV. This CDR3 contains 13 residues. Trimming took 5 bases from V and 5 from J, leaving 12 bases between them. Here the CDR3 DNA reads TGTGCCAGCAGCCAAACTAGTGGGGAGACCCAGTACTTC. Translated: CASSQTSGETQYF.

This clone was counted once. The V gene is TRBV5-1, the J gene TRBJ1-2; 7 nucleotides align to TRBD1. CDR1 is SGHRS and CDR2 is YFSETQ in the germline V gene. Trimming removed 0 bases from V and 3 bases from J; junction bases left unmatched: 5. The CDR3 consists of 15 residues. The CDR3 sequence is CASSLAGTDDYGYTF. CDR3 DNA sequence: TGCGCCAGCAGCTTGGCCGGGACAGATGACTATGGCTACACCTTC.

This clone was seen a handful of times. V usage is TRBV6-6 and J usage is TRBJ1-1; TRBD1 is a possible D gene (6 bases). Trimming removed 4 bases at V and 3 bases at J, with 9 bases between. This CDR3 region has 13 residues. The V gene's germline CDR1 is MNHNY and CDR2 SVGAGI (reference sequence). CDR3 DNA: TGTGCCAGCAGTTCGGAGGGGGACACTGAAGCTTTCTTT. The encoded protein is CASSSEGDTEAFF.

The chain is built from TRBV27 and TRBJ1-4, with 7 bases aligning to TRBD1. Germline assignment: CDR1 MNHEY and CDR2 SMNVEV (reference sequence). The CDR3 sequence is 15 residues long. Losses at the gene ends were 4 bases for V and 8 bases for J; bases not matched to a gene: 10. The CDR3 DNA reads as TGTGCCAGCAGTTGGGGGACAGCTCCGATGGAAAAACTGTTTTTT. Its protein product is CASSWGTAPMEKLFF.

This clone appeared once. The V call is TRBV4-1, the J call TRBJ1-1; D is possibly TRBD1 (6 bases). Trimming took 1 base from V and 4 from J, leaving 13 bases between them. Germline V CDR1 and CDR2: MGHRA, YSYEKL. This CDR3 comprises 15 residues. The CDR3 DNA sequence: TGCGCCAGCAGCCAAGGTGGGGGGCGGAGCACTGAAGCTTTCTTT. As protein: CASSQGGGRSTEAFF.

The J gene is TRBJ2-5, the V gene TRBV6-5; D is perhaps TRBD1 (5 bases). Germline V gene sequence: CDR1 MNHEY, CDR2 SVGAGI. The CDR3 runs to 14 residues. V was trimmed by 0 bases and J by 7 bases, leaving 12 bases between them. This CDR3 reads CASSYSQGQGTQYF. As DNA, the CDR3 is TGTGCCAGCAGTTACTCCCAGGGTCAGGGGACCCAGTACTTC.